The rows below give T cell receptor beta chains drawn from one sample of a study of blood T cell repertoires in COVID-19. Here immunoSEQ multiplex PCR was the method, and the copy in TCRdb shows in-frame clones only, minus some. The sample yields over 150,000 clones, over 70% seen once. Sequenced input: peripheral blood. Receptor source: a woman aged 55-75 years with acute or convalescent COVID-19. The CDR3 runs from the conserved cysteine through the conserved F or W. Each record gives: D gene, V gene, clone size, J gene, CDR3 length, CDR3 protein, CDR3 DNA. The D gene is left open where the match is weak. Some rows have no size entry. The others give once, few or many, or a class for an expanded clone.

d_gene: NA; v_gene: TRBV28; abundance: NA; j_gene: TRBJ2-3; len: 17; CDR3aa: CASSSIFRDAGTDTQYF; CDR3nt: TGTGCCAGCAGTTCAATCTTCCGGGATGCAGGCACAGATACGCAGTATTTT
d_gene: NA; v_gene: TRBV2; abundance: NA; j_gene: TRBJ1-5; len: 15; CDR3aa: CASSVGRVGNQPQHF; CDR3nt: TGTGCCAGCAGTGTCGGCAGGGTAGGTAATCAGCCCCAGCATTTT
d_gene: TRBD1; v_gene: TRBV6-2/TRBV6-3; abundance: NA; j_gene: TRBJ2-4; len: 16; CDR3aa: CASSYKGAFAKNIQYF; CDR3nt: TGTGCCAGCAGTTACAAGGGGGCGTTCGCCAAAAACATTCAGTACTTC
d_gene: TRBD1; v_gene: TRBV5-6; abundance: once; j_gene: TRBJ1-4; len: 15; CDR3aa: CASSLGTGSGEKLFF; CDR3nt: TGTGCCAGCAGCTTAGGGACAGGGAGCGGCGAAAAACTGTTTTTT
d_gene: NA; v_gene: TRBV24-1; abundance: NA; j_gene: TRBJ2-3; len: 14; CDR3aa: CATSDAGRTDTQYF; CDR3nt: TGTGCCACCAGTGATGCGGGCCGCACAGATACGCAGTATTTT
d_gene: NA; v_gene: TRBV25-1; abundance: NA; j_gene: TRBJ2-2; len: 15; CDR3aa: CASSHRDRATGELFF; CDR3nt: TGTGCCAGCAGCCACCGGGATCGGGCCACCGGGGAGCTGTTTTTT
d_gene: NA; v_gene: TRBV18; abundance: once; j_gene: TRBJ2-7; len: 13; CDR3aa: CASSPPGSSEQYF; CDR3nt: TGTGCCAGCTCACCACCCGGGTCATCCGAGCAGTACTTC
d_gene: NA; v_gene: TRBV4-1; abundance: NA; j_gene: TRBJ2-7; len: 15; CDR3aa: CASSQDEGSGYEQYF; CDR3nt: TGCGCCAGCAGCCAAGATGAGGGTTCAGGCTACGAGCAGTACTTC
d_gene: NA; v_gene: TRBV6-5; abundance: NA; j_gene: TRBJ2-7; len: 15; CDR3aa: CASSYSPDSSYEQYF; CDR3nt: TGTGCCAGCAGTTACTCTCCGGACAGCTCCTACGAGCAGTACTTC
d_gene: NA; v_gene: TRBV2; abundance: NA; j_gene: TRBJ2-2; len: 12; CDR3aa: CASSRDTGELFF; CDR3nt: TGTGCCAGCAGCCGGGACACCGGGGAGCTGTTTTTT
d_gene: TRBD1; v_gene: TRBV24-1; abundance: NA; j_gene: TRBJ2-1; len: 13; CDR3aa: CATSTGVNNEQFF; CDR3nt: TGTGCCACCAGCACAGGGGTCAACAATGAGCAGTTCTTC
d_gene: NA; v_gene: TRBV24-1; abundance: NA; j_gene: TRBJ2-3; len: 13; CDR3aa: CASSGLPTDTQYF; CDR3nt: TGTGCCAGCTCGGGACTTCCCACAGATACGCAGTATTTT
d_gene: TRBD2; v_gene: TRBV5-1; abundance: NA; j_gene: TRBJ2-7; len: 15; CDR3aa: CASSSITSGGGEQYF; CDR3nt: TGCGCCAGCAGCTCTATTACTAGCGGGGGTGGCGAGCAGTACTTC
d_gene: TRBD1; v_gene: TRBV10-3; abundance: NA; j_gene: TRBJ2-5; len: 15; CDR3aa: CAISDAGTGQETQYF; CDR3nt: TGTGCCATCAGTGATGCGGGGACAGGGCAAGAGACCCAGTACTTC
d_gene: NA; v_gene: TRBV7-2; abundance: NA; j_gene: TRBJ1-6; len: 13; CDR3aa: CASSGDSDSPLHF; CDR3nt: TGTGCCAGCAGCGGCGACAGCGATTCACCCCTCCACTTT
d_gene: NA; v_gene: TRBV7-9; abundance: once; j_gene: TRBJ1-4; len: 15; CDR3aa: CASSLDKGSGEKLFF; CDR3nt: TGTGCCAGCAGCTTAGATAAGGGGTCCGGGGAAAAACTGTTTTTT
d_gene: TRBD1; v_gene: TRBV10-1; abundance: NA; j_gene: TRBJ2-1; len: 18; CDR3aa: CASSESKYRDREWSEQFF; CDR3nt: TGCGCCAGCAGTGAGTCGAAGTATCGGGACAGGGAGTGGAGTGAGCAGTTCTTC
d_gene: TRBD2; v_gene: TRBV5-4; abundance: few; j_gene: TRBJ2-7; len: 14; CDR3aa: CASSLAGKTYEQYF; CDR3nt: TGTGCCAGCAGCTTAGCGGGGAAGACCTACGAGCAGTACTTC
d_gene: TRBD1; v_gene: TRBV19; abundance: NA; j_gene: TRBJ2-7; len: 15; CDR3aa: CASRTQGQGAYEQYF; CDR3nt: TGTGCCAGTAGGACGCAGGGGCAGGGGGCTTACGAGCAGTACTTC
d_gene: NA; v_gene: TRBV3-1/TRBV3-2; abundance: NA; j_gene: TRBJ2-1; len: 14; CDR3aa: CASSQPPGDNEQFF; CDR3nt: TGTGCCAGCAGCCAACCCCCAGGGGATAATGAGCAGTTCTTC
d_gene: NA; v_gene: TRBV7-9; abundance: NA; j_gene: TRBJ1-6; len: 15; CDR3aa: CASTADSSYNSPLHF; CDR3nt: TGTGCCAGCACCGCGGACAGCTCCTATAATTCACCCCTCCACTTT
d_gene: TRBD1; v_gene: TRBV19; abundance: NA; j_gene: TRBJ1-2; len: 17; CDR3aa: CASRVPGQGARLDGYTF; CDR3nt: TGTGCCAGTAGAGTCCCGGGACAGGGGGCGCGTCTCGATGGCTACACCTTC
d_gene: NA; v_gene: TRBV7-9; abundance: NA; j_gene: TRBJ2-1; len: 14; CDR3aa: CASSPRQSYNEQFF; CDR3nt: TGTGCCAGCAGCCCGCGACAGTCCTACAATGAGCAGTTCTTC
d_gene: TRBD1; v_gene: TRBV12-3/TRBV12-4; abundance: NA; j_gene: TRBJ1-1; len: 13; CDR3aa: CAAQGQSYTEAFF; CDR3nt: TGTGCCGCCCAGGGACAGTCTTACACTGAAGCTTTCTTT
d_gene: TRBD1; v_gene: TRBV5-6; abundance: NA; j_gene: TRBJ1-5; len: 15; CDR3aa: CASSPYRGRNQPQHF; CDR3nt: TGTGCCAGCAGCCCATACAGGGGGAGAAATCAGCCCCAGCATTTT
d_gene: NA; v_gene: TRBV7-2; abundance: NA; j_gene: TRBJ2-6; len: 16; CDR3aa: CASSLGLGAGANVLTF; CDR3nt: TGTGCCAGCAGCTTAGGGTTGGGGGCCGGGGCCAACGTCCTGACTTTC
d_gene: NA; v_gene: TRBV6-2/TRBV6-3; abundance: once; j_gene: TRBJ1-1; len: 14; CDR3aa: CASSRTVRNTEAFF; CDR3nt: TGTGCCAGCAGTCGAACAGTGAGGAACACTGAAGCTTTCTTT
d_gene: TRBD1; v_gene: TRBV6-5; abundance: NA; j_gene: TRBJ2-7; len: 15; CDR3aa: CASSPGTGYSYEQYF; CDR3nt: TGTGCCAGCAGCCCCGGGACAGGGTATTCCTACGAGCAGTACTTC
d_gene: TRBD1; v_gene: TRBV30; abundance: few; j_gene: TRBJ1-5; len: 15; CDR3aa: CAWSVLGTGNQPQHF; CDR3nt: TGTGCCTGGAGTGTACTAGGGACAGGGAATCAGCCCCAGCATTTT
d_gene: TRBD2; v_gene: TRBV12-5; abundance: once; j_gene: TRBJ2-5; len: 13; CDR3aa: CASGLWEGETQYF; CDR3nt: TGTGCTAGTGGTTTGTGGGAGGGAGAGACCCAGTACTTC